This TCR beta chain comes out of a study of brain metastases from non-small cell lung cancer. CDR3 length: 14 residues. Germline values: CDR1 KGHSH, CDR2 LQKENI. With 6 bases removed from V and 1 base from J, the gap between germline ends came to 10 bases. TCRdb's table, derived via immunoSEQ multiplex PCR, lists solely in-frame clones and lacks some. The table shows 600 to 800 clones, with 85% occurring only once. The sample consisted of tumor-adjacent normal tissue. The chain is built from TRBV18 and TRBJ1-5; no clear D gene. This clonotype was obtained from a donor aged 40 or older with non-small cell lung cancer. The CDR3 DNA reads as TGTGCCAGCTCCCTTATCGGGAGCAATCAGCCCCAGCATTTT. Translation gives CASSLIGSNQPQHF.